The next 13 T cell receptor beta chains were all read from a single sample in a study of T cell repertoires in cytomegalovirus infection. No antigen has been identified for these receptors. TCRdb processed the reads anew with MiXCR; each CDR3 protein has one entry. The sample holds fewer than 850,000 distinct CDR3 sequences; roughly 29% are singletons and the top ten take over 10%. The specimen was cultured CD8+ T cells from PBMCs, collected from culture after CMV antigen stimulation. Source of these receptors: a human donor in good health (CMV status not recorded). Some clones in this sample may be carry-over from other donors' samples.

The chain uses TRBV2 and TRBJ1-2; TRBD1 is a possible D gene (6 bases). Looked up from germline, CDR1 is SNHLY and CDR2 is FYNNEI. Trimming removed 0 bases at V and 4 bases at J, with 9 bases between. This CDR3 has 14 residues. The CDR3 region has the DNA TGTGCCAGCAGTGAAGCAGGGGGTCGCTATGGCTACACCTTC. Protein: CASSEAGGRYGYTF.

Only a few counts were recorded for this clonotype. This chain uses TRBV29-1 with TRBJ2-1; TRBD2 matches 14 bases. The length of the CDR3 is 17 residues. Per germline, CDR1 SQVTM and CDR2 ANQGSEA. V lost 5 bases, J lost 0 bases, and 6 bases stayed unmatched. CDR3 sequence: CSVTGLAGGSSYNEQFF. DNA of the CDR3: TGCAGCGTTACCGGACTAGCGGGGGGCAGCTCCTACAATGAGCAGTTCTTC.

As for this clonotype: A much larger clone differs from this one at a single base, so this may be a read error. The genes are TRBV5-1 and TRBJ1-6; a possible D gene is TRBD1 (6 bases). This CDR3 contains 15 residues. V was shortened by 0 bases and J by 3 bases, with 7 bases between the two germline ends. Germline assignment: CDR1 SGHRS and CDR2 YFSETQ. Written as DNA, the CDR3 is TGCGCCAGCAGCTTGGACAGGGACTATAATTCACCCCTCCACTTT. Amino acid sequence: CASSLDRDYNSPLHF.

The V and J genes are TRBV7-2 and TRBJ1-1; D might be TRBD1 (6 bases). Germline-derived CDR1 and CDR2 are SGHTA and FQGNSA. The CDR3 runs 17 residues. Trimming cost V 5 bases and J 1 base, with 20 bases left between them. In DNA, the CDR3 is TGTGCCAGCAGCCTCGATGGGGCAGGGGCCCGGAACACTGAAGCTTTCTTT. Protein: CASSLDGAGARNTEAFF.

The rearrangement joins TRBV5-1 to TRBJ2-3, with TRBD2 as a possible D gene (7 bases). With 0 bases removed from V and 2 bases from J, the gap between germline ends came to 13 bases. The CDR3 spans 16 residues. Germline V gene lookup returns CDR1 SGHRS and CDR2 YFSETQ. CDR3 sequence: CASSLEGGGHTDTQYF. The CDR3, as DNA: TGCGCCAGCAGCTTGGAGGGGGGGGGCCACACAGATACGCAGTATTTT.

The chain joins TRBV5-8 to TRBJ1-2; TRBD1 might be the D (5 bases). CDR1 is SGHTS, CDR2 YDEGEE, per germline. V was trimmed by 2 bases and J by 4 bases, leaving 15 bases between them. The CDR3 totals 15 residues. The CDR3 region is CASSFEGTFSYGYTF. The CDR3 nucleotides are TGTGCCAGCAGCTTTGAAGGGACCTTCTCCTATGGCTACACCTTC.

The chain recombines TRBV27 with TRBJ1-2, with D possibly being TRBD1 (6 bases). The length of the CDR3 is 16 residues. The germline V gene encodes CDR1 MNHEY and CDR2 SMNVEV (reference sequence). Between the trimmed V and J ends, which lost 8 bases and 3 bases, there was a span of 22 bases. This chain's CDR3 is CASADGAGQNYYGYTF. CDR3 in DNA: TGTGCCAGCGCCGATGGGGCCGGACAGAATTACTATGGCTACACCTTC.

This clonotype was detected many times. V usage is TRBV4-1 and J usage is TRBJ1-6; 8 positions agree with TRBD1. Germline lookup yields CDR1 MGHRA and CDR2 YSYEKL. Trimming at V came to 3 bases and at J to 7 bases, leaving 5 bases not matched to a gene. The CDR3 runs to 15 residues. Written as DNA, the CDR3 is TGCGCCAGCAGCCAGGATGACAGGGGAAATTCACCCCTCCACTTT. Translation: CASSQDDRGNSPLHF.

The J gene is TRBJ1-5, the V gene TRBV4-1, with D uncertain. Germline CDR1 reads MGHRA; CDR2 reads YSYEKL. Trimming pared 0 bases from V and 5 bases from J, leaving 11 bases between. The length of the CDR3 is 15 residues. The CDR3 DNA reads TGCGCCAGCAGCCAAGAGAGTTTCGGGTATCAGCCCCAGCATTTT. As protein: CASSQESFGYQPQHF.

V gene TRBV27 combines with J gene TRBJ2-1; tentatively, D is TRBD1 (6 bases). The CDR3 is 16 amino acids. In germline, CDR1 is MNHEY, CDR2 SMNVEV (reference sequence). V was pared by 5 bases and J by 0 bases, with 14 bases between. In DNA, the CDR3 is TGTGCCAGCAGTAAATACAGGGAAAGCTCCTACAATGAGCAGTTCTTC. This gives the protein CASSKYRESSYNEQFF.

The chain employs TRBV12-3 or TRBV12-4 and TRBJ2-3; no definite D call. With 5 bases removed from V and 2 bases from J, the gap between germline ends came to 11 bases. The CDR3 has 14 residues. The chain's CDR3 is CASSPYRATDTQYF. The CDR3, as DNA: TGTGCCAGCAGTCCCTACCGGGCCACAGATACGCAGTATTTT.

This clonotype appeared a few times. The chain has TRBV4-1 and TRBJ2-1; 9 nucleotides agree with TRBD1. Germline values: CDR1 MGHRA, CDR2 YSYEKL. The CDR3 has 16 amino acids. V lost 3 bases, J lost 8 bases, and 11 bases stayed unmatched. CDR3 loop: CASSHPRQGVMDEQFF. The CDR3 DNA sequence: TGCGCCAGCAGCCACCCCCGACAGGGGGTCATGGATGAGCAGTTCTTC.

This sequence joins TRBV6-2 or TRBV6-3 and TRBJ2-1; 7 nucleotides line up with TRBD2. V lost 7 bases to trimming and J lost 8 bases; unmatched junction nucleotides: 8. CDR3 length equals 13 residues. The V gene's germline CDR1 is MNHEY and CDR2 SVGEGT. In nucleotides, the CDR3 is TGTGCCAGCACCCTTGGGGGGGTGCATGAGCAGTTCTTC. It encodes CASTLGGVHEQFF.